The sequence of this TCR beta chain was determined in a study of blood T cell repertoires in COVID-19. V shed 5 bases and J 4 bases; nucleotides not matched to a gene: 10. This CDR3 is 16 amino acids long. The V gene's germline CDR1 is LNHDA and CDR2 SQIVND (reference sequence). Repertoires were generated with immunoSEQ multiplex PCR, while TCRdb's copy carries only in-frame clones and drops some. The sample lists some 78,000 clones; roughly 86% were seen once. The rearrangement joins TRBV19 to TRBJ2-1; 8 bases match TRBD1. The TCR originated in a man aged 50 to 59 with active or convalescent COVID-19. Material: peripheral blood. The DNA of the CDR3 is TGTGCCAGTAGTTTACCGCCGGGACAGGTTTACAATGAGCAGTTCTTC. Amino acid sequence: CASSLPPGQVYNEQFF.